A selection of T cell receptor beta chains follows, all from one sample in a study of blood T cell repertoires in COVID-19. Measured with immunoSEQ multiplex PCR; TCRdb has only the in-frame clones, and not every one. Of 450,000 to 500,000 clones listed, roughly 85% are singletons. Specimen: peripheral blood. The origin of the receptors is a human donor in a cohort sampled during active COVID-19. Each CDR3 is given with its conserved first and last residue. A D gene is named only where the DNA matches it firmly. Clone size is shown for a subset of rows, as once, few, many or a class of expanded clone.

clone size,V gene,D gene,J gene,CDR3 protein,CDR3 DNA
few,TRBV11-3,-,TRBJ1-5,CASSFRHLLGNQPQHF,TGTGCCAGCAGCTTTAGACACCTTCTGGGCAATCAGCCCCAGCATTTT
-,TRBV18,TRBD1,TRBJ1-1,CASSREQGQGILNTEAFF,TGTGCCAGCTCACGAGAACAAGGACAGGGGATTTTGAACACTGAAGCTTTCTTT
-,TRBV27,-,TRBJ2-7,CASSSARVGESSYEQYF,TGTGCCAGCAGTTCTGCCCGGGTCGGCGAGAGCTCCTACGAGCAGTACTTC
few,TRBV5-1,TRBD2,TRBJ2-1,CASSQTSGIYNEQFF,TGCGCCAGTAGCCAGACTAGCGGGATTTACAATGAGCAGTTCTTC
-,TRBV24-1,TRBD2,TRBJ2-3,CATSDFSGRIADTQYF,TGTGCCACCAGTGATTTTAGCGGGAGAATTGCAGATACGCAGTATTTT
-,TRBV5-4,-,TRBJ2-1,CASSAGTLQFF,TGTGCCAGCAGCGCAGGGACTTTACAGTTCTTC
-,TRBV4-1,-,TRBJ2-7,CASSQLRDRVYEQYF,TGCGCCAGCAGCCAATTGCGAGATCGAGTCTACGAGCAGTACTTC
once,TRBV15,TRBD1,TRBJ2-7,CATSSYRGGDEQYF,TGTGCCACCAGCAGTTACAGGGGTGGCGACGAGCAGTACTTC
-,TRBV25-1,TRBD1,TRBJ2-7,CASSSPGQFYEQYF,TGTGCCAGCAGTTCCCCGGGACAGTTCTACGAGCAGTACTTC
-,TRBV19,TRBD1,TRBJ2-3,CASSIGKNRGTQYF,TGTGCCAGTAGTATAGGAAAAAACAGGGGTACGCAGTATTTT
-,TRBV19,-,TRBJ1-2,CASSTNLQGVLGYTF,TGTGCCAGTAGTACGAACCTACAGGGAGTTCTTGGCTACACCTTC
once,TRBV5-4,-,TRBJ1-4,CASSLAGNEKLFF,TGTGCCAGCAGCTTGGCGGGAAATGAAAAACTGTTTTTT
-,TRBV5-6,-,TRBJ1-4,CASSLIGIEEPNEKLFF,TGTGCCAGCAGCTTGATAGGTATTGAGGAGCCCAATGAAAAACTGTTTTTT
-,TRBV6-4,-,TRBJ2-7,CASSRISYEQYF,TGTGCCAGCAGCCGTATCAGTTACGAGCAGTACTTC
-,TRBV7-9,TRBD1,TRBJ2-3,CASSDEGAGKDTQYF,TGTGCCAGCAGCGACGAGGGGGCAGGGAAAGATACGCAGTATTTT
-,TRBV9,TRBD2,TRBJ2-5,CASSVDGGSGSSWRETQYF,TGTGCCAGCAGCGTAGACGGCGGTAGCGGGTCCTCTTGGCGGGAGACCCAGTACTTC
-,TRBV7-7,TRBD2,TRBJ2-5,CASSLGGSGGFQETQYF,TGTGCTAGCAGCTTAGGAGGTAGCGGGGGCTTCCAAGAGACCCAGTACTTC
few,TRBV7-9,TRBD2,TRBJ2-3,CASSLGWDYSTDTQYF,TGTGCCAGCAGCTTGGGCTGGGACTACAGCACAGATACGCAGTATTTT
-,TRBV19,-,TRBJ1-5,CASSIPPNQPQHF,TGTGCCAGTAGTATTCCCCCAAATCAGCCCCAGCATTTT
-,TRBV2,-,TRBJ2-4,CASSEDGSFNIQYF,TGTGCCAGCAGTGAGGACGGGAGTTTTAACATTCAGTACTTC
once,TRBV28,-,TRBJ2-3,CASGPTTPTDTQYF,TGTGCCAGCGGACCGACTACCCCCACAGATACGCAGTATTTT
-,TRBV28,-,TRBJ2-3,CASSSPPPTDTQYF,TGTGCCAGCAGTTCTCCCCCCCCGACAGATACGCAGTATTTT
-,TRBV5-4,-,TRBJ2-5,CASSSLGETQYF,TGTGCCAGCAGCAGCCTTGGAGAGACCCAGTACTTC
-,TRBV5-1,-,TRBJ2-7,CASSPPPGSYEQYF,TGCGCCAGCAGCCCCCCGCCGGGATCCTACGAGCAGTACTTC
-,TRBV9,-,TRBJ2-7,CASSAMMGGGQYF,TGTGCCAGCAGCGCTATGATGGGAGGAGGGCAGTACTTC
-,TRBV5-1,-,TRBJ2-7,CASSFAQGTSAYEQYF,TGCGCCAGCAGCTTTGCGCAGGGTACCAGTGCCTACGAGCAGTACTTC
-,TRBV7-9,TRBD2,TRBJ2-1,CASSPITSGLEQFF,TGTGCCAGCAGCCCTATCACTAGCGGCCTTGAGCAGTTCTTC
once,TRBV27,TRBD1,TRBJ2-7,CASRIPGTGVYEQYF,TGTGCCAGCAGGATACCCGGGACAGGGGTGTACGAGCAGTACTTC
-,TRBV11-3,-,TRBJ2-1,CASSLEGAGIQFF,TGTGCCAGCAGCTTAGAAGGGGCAGGAATACAGTTCTTC
-,TRBV7-3,-,TRBJ2-2,CASSLSIRANTGELFF,TGTGCCAGCAGCTTATCGATTAGAGCGAACACCGGGGAGCTGTTTTTT
-,TRBV7-2,-,TRBJ1-1,CASSTQAGTLNTEAFF,TGTGCCAGCAGCACCCAAGCCGGGACATTGAACACTGAAGCTTTCTTT
-,TRBV19,-,TRBJ2-5,CASSIGGSGLGETQYF,TGTGCCAGTAGTATAGGAGGGAGCGGACTCGGGGAGACCCAGTACTTC
-,TRBV18,-,TRBJ2-2,CASSLQSNTGELFF,TGTGCCAGCTCCTTACAGTCGAACACCGGGGAGCTGTTTTTT
-,TRBV19,-,TRBJ1-5,CASIVPGAGDNQPQHF,TGTGCCAGTATAGTCCCTGGGGCAGGAGATAATCAGCCCCAGCATTTT
-,TRBV3-1/TRBV3-2,TRBD2,TRBJ2-1,CASSQPGTRYNEQFF,TGTGCCAGCAGTCAACCAGGGACTAGGTACAATGAGCAGTTCTTC
-,TRBV4-1,TRBD1,TRBJ1-4,CASSGQGASTNEKLFF,TGCGCCAGCAGCGGACAGGGGGCCTCAACTAATGAAAAACTGTTTTTT
-,TRBV10-3,-,TRBJ1-4,CAISESPQGEKLFF,TGTGCCATCAGTGAGTCGCCCCAGGGGGAAAAACTGTTTTTT
-,TRBV30,TRBD1,TRBJ1-4,CAWSVRQGGEKLFF,TGTGCCTGGAGTGTGAGACAGGGTGGGGAAAAACTGTTTTTT
-,TRBV6-4,TRBD2,TRBJ2-1,CASKSGDSYNEQFF,TGTGCCAGCAAAAGCGGGGACTCCTACAATGAGCAGTTCTTC
-,TRBV9,-,TRBJ2-2,CASSVAGGHLNTGELFF,TGTGCCAGCAGCGTAGCTGGGGGACATCTGAACACCGGGGAGCTGTTTTTT
-,TRBV15,TRBD2,TRBJ2-1,CATSRGPSGEGWEQFF,TGTGCCACCAGCAGAGGTCCTAGCGGGGAAGGGTGGGAGCAGTTCTTC
-,TRBV20-1,-,TRBJ2-7,CSARDRGEQYF,TGCAGTGCTAGAGATCGAGGCGAGCAGTACTTC
-,TRBV12-3/TRBV12-4,TRBD2,TRBJ2-5,CASTGGGGETQYF,TGTGCCAGCACCGGGGGGGGCGGGGAGACCCAGTACTTC
once,TRBV28,-,TRBJ1-4,CASTLSQGPNEKLFF,TGTGCCAGCACCCTGTCTCAGGGGCCTAATGAAAAACTGTTTTTT
-,TRBV28,-,TRBJ1-2,CASSLGGDPLYGYTF,TGTGCCAGCAGTTTGGGAGGGGACCCACTCTATGGCTACACCTTC
-,TRBV28,-,TRBJ1-5,CASSWGRGRYSNQPQHF,TGTGCCAGCAGTTGGGGCAGGGGTCGATATAGCAATCAGCCCCAGCATTTT